This T cell receptor beta chain was documented in a study of blood T cell repertoires in COVID-19. Study-level background: Material from acute and convalescent COVID-19 was sourced from the United States, Italy and Spain. T cells, B-cell-depleted T cells, or PBMCs provided the cDNA or gDNA that served as material.

Germline V gene lookup returns CDR1 MDHEN and CDR2 SYDVKM. Deletions cut 3 bases from V and 6 bases from J, with 15 bases between. The CDR3 runs 14 residues. Authors' processing steps: Amplified reference gene primers provided the basis for estimating nucleated cell counts. Assay: immunoSEQ multiplex PCR; the TCRdb copy retains only in-frame clones and omits some. The D gene and trimming were derived from the DNA, and the V and J assignments and clone size from that table. The sample lists fewer than 350,000 clones, less than 90% seen once, with about an eighth in the top ten. The Seattle patients joined while their infection was active and were tracked longitudinally afterward.

The clonotype originates from a woman aged 25 to 39 with COVID-19, enrolled during active disease. The gene calls are TRBV28 and TRBJ2-7; D possibly corresponds to TRBD2 (6 bases). The sequencing sample was made of peripheral blood. Here the CDR3 reads CASSFRGGEIEQYF. The CDR3 DNA is TGTGCCAGCAGTTTCCGCGGAGGGGAAATCGAGCAGTACTTC. Together with reference TRBV28 and TRBJ2-7, the CDR3 gives the full variable domain: DVKVTQSSRYLVKRTGEKVFLECVQDMDHENMFWYRQDPGLGLRLIYFSYDVKMKEKGDIPEGYSVSREKKERFSLILESASTNQTSMYLCASSFRGGEIEQYFGPGTRLTVT.